The rows below give T cell receptor beta chains drawn from one sample of a study of CD8+CD57+ T cells in acquired aplastic anemia. TCRdb reprocessed the reads with MiXCR, giving one entry per CDR3 protein. Altogether about 270,000 distinct CDR3 sequences are present, 56% being singletons, with the ten largest covering roughly 8%. Sequenced: sorted CD4+, CD8+, or CD8+CD57+ T cells (not recorded which) from PBMCs. These receptors originate from a human donor with severe aplastic anemia or a healthy control (not recorded which). The CDR3 runs from the conserved cysteine through the conserved F or W. A D gene is named only where the DNA matches it firmly. Clone size is shown for a subset of rows, as once, few, many or a class of expanded clone.

d_call	j_call	clone_size	v_call	cdr3_aa	cdr3_nt
NA	TRBJ2-3	few	TRBV6-1	CASSNRVGSTSGTDTQYF	TGTGCCAGCAGTAACAGGGTCGGGAGCACTAGTGGGACAGATACGCAGTATTTT
TRBD2	TRBJ2-7	NA	TRBV7-9	CASSLEGLAGSGYEQYF	TGTGCCAGCAGCTTGGAGGGACTAGCGGGATCTGGGTACGAGCAGTACTTC
TRBD1	TRBJ1-6	few	TRBV2	CASSEAGQNNSPLHF	TGTGCCAGCAGTGAGGCGGGACAGAATAATTCACCCCTCCACTTT
NA	TRBJ2-7	once	TRBV10-1	CASSYGGPTYEQYF	TGTGCCAGCAGTTACGGAGGGCCGACCTACGAGCAGTACTTC
TRBD1	TRBJ1-2	NA	TRBV13	CASSFGQGAGGYTF	TGTGCCAGCAGCTTTGGACAGGGGGCAGGCGGCTACACCTTC
TRBD1	TRBJ2-7	NA	TRBV9	CASSDRTGTGLYEQYF	TGTGCCAGCAGCGATAGGACCGGGACAGGGTTGTACGAGCAGTACTTC
TRBD2	TRBJ2-7	NA	TRBV25-1	CASSSTSGRAKPYEQYF	TGTGCCAGCTCTTCGACTAGCGGGAGGGCCAAGCCCTACGAGCAGTACTTC
NA	TRBJ2-2	NA	TRBV29-1	CSVRQVLVGELFF	TGCAGCGTAAGACAGGTTCTCGTCGGGGAGCTGTTTTTT
NA	TRBJ1-1	NA	TRBV10-1	CASSESSWENTEAFF	TGCGCCAGCAGTGAGTCGTCTTGGGAGAACACTGAAGCTTTCTTT
NA	TRBJ2-1	many	TRBV7-3	CASSSSGYQQFF	TGTGCCAGCAGCTCTTCAGGGTACCAGCAGTTCTTC
NA	TRBJ2-1	NA	TRBV7-2	CASSLPTLNIYNEQFF	TGTGCCAGCAGCTTACCCACCCTTAACATTTACAATGAGCAGTTCTTC
TRBD2	TRBJ2-7	few	TRBV9	CASSVDLAGDRYEQYF	TGTGCCAGCAGCGTAGATCTAGCGGGAGACCGCTACGAGCAGTACTTC
NA	TRBJ1-6	NA	TRBV2	CASTSGAPKTPLHF	TGTGCCAGCACCTCGGGGGCCCCCAAAACACCCCTCCACTTT
NA	TRBJ2-1	NA	TRBV7-9	CASSPQGYEYNEQFF	TGTGCCAGCAGCCCCCAGGGATACGAGTACAATGAGCAGTTCTTC
TRBD2	TRBJ2-5	NA	TRBV14	CASSQGLLGKKGLAGVEETQYF	TGTGCCAGCAGCCAAGGGTTATTAGGAAAAAAAGGACTAGCGGGAGTTGAGGAGACCCAGTACTTC
TRBD2	TRBJ2-5	NA	TRBV20-1	CSALTSGGPKETQYF	TGCAGTGCCCTGACTAGCGGGGGACCGAAAGAGACCCAGTACTTC
TRBD1	TRBJ2-1	NA	TRBV7-9	CASTLGAWDSNEQFF	TGTGCCAGCACCTTAGGGGCTTGGGACAGCAATGAGCAGTTCTTC
NA	TRBJ2-7	many	TRBV5-1	CASSLAAGVAYEQYF	TGCGCCAGCAGCTTGGCCGCAGGGGTTGCCTACGAGCAGTACTTC
NA	TRBJ1-3	few	TRBV12-5	CASGEGLLNSGNTIYF	TGTGCTAGTGGTGAGGGACTCCTAAACTCTGGAAACACCATATATTTT
NA	TRBJ2-1	NA	TRBV7-6	CASSLDSTTYNEQFF	TGTGCCAGCAGCTTGGACAGTACCACCTACAATGAGCAGTTCTTC
TRBD1	TRBJ2-7	NA	TRBV7-8	CASRVGTGSPGPYEQYF	TGTGCCAGCAGAGTCGGGACAGGGTCCCCAGGGCCCTACGAGCAGTACTTC
TRBD2	TRBJ2-7	NA	TRBV29-1	CSVLKAASGTYEQYF	TGCAGCGTTTTGAAAGCTGCTAGCGGGACGTACGAGCAGTACTTC
TRBD1	TRBJ1-1	many	TRBV5-1	CASTGQGGTEAFF	TGCGCCAGCACAGGACAGGGTGGCACTGAAGCTTTCTTT
NA	TRBJ2-7	many	TRBV28	CATRAGHEQYF	TGTGCCACCCGGGCGGGCCACGAGCAGTACTTC
TRBD1	TRBJ1-1	NA	TRBV25-1	CASRRTGGKAEAFF	TGTGCCAGCAGGAGGACAGGGGGAAAGGCTGAAGCTTTCTTT
TRBD2	TRBJ2-7	NA	TRBV9	CATTGTSRGGSSYEQYF	TGTGCCACCACCGGGACTAGCCGGGGGGGGAGCTCCTACGAGCAGTACTTC
NA	TRBJ1-5	NA	TRBV19	CASSAQSRGNQPQHF	TGTGCCAGTAGTGCTCAAAGTCGAGGGAATCAGCCCCAGCATTTT
TRBD2	TRBJ2-3	NA	TRBV12-3/TRBV12-4	CASSRLAGDTQYF	TGTGCCAGCAGTAGGCTAGCGGGGGATACGCAGTATTTT
NA	TRBJ2-7	NA	TRBV7-3	CASSLIGGSDYEQYF	TGTGCCAGCAGCTTAATCGGAGGGTCAGACTACGAGCAGTACTTC
TRBD2	TRBJ2-3	many	TRBV19	CASSSTGLAGGGSTDTQYF	TGTGCCAGTAGTTCCACCGGACTAGCGGGGGGGGGTAGCACAGATACGCAGTATTTT
TRBD1	TRBJ2-2	many	TRBV7-3	CASSSSGTGFGELFF	TGTGCCAGCAGCTCGTCCGGGACAGGGTTCGGGGAGCTGTTTTTT
NA	TRBJ1-6	many	TRBV9	CASSVKGGGSPLHF	TGTGCCAGCAGCGTAAAGGGGGGGGGGTCACCCCTCCACTTT
NA	TRBJ2-1	once	TRBV20-1	CSARDQGRASSYNEQFF	TGCAGTGCTAGAGATCAGGGCAGGGCGAGCTCCTACAATGAGCAGTTCTTC
TRBD2	TRBJ2-3	many	TRBV5-1	CASRRGLSGGNQDTQYF	TGCGCCAGCAGGCGCGGGCTCAGCGGGGGGAACCAAGATACGCAGTATTTT
TRBD1	TRBJ1-1	NA	TRBV9	CASSVNQGATEAFF	TGTGCCAGCAGCGTTAACCAGGGGGCGACTGAAGCTTTCTTT